Listed below are T cell receptor beta chains from one sample, sequenced in a study of blood T cell repertoires in COVID-19. The repertoire was sequenced with immunoSEQ multiplex PCR; TCRdb's copy has only in-frame clones and lacks some. The table records tens of thousands of clones, 91% of them present only once. Sequencing was done on a sample of peripheral blood. The receptors shown here come from a man in his 60s with acute or convalescent COVID-19. Both conserved end residues are part of each CDR3. Each record gives: clone size, D gene, V gene, J gene, CDR3 protein, CDR3 DNA. A D gene is named only where the DNA matches it firmly. Rows may omit the clone size; those that give it use once, few, many or a size class.

clone size: NA
D gene: TRBD2
V gene: TRBV3-1/TRBV3-2
J gene: TRBJ2-5
CDR3 protein: CASSQGLAGSETQYF
CDR3 DNA: TGTGCCAGCAGCCAGGGACTAGCGGGATCCGAGACCCAGTACTTC

clone size: NA
D gene: TRBD2
V gene: TRBV13
J gene: TRBJ2-2
CDR3 protein: CASSSLRLAGKVDGELFF
CDR3 DNA: TGTGCCAGCAGCTCCCTCCGACTAGCGGGAAAGGTGGACGGGGAGCTGTTTTTT

clone size: NA
D gene: NA
V gene: TRBV19
J gene: TRBJ1-4
CDR3 protein: CASSTLTGSFATNEKLFF
CDR3 DNA: TGTGCCAGTAGTACCCTCACAGGGTCTTTTGCAACTAATGAAAAACTGTTTTTT

clone size: NA
D gene: NA
V gene: TRBV5-4
J gene: TRBJ2-5
CDR3 protein: CASSPGQAGQETQYF
CDR3 DNA: TGTGCCAGCAGCCCCGGACAGGCGGGACAAGAGACCCAGTACTTC

clone size: NA
D gene: NA
V gene: TRBV11-3
J gene: TRBJ1-4
CDR3 protein: CASRQGGGKLFF
CDR3 DNA: TGTGCCAGCAGGCAGGGCGGCGGAAAACTGTTTTTT

clone size: NA
D gene: TRBD2
V gene: TRBV30
J gene: TRBJ2-3
CDR3 protein: CAWSSGTSTDTQYF
CDR3 DNA: TGTGCCTGGAGTAGCGGGACGAGCACAGATACGCAGTATTTT

clone size: once
D gene: TRBD2
V gene: TRBV10-3
J gene: TRBJ2-1
CDR3 protein: CAISMGGSYNEQFF
CDR3 DNA: TGTGCCATCAGTATGGGGGGGTCCTACAATGAGCAGTTCTTC

clone size: NA
D gene: NA
V gene: TRBV9
J gene: TRBJ2-5
CDR3 protein: CASSPRYQETQYF
CDR3 DNA: TGTGCCAGCAGCCCTCGGTACCAAGAGACCCAGTACTTC

clone size: NA
D gene: NA
V gene: TRBV7-9
J gene: TRBJ2-1
CDR3 protein: CASSFYSSDEQFF
CDR3 DNA: TGTGCCAGCAGCTTTTATAGCAGCGATGAGCAGTTCTTC

clone size: NA
D gene: TRBD2
V gene: TRBV7-8
J gene: TRBJ2-1
CDR3 protein: CASSLRLAQFSSYNEQFF
CDR3 DNA: TGTGCCAGCAGCTTAAGACTAGCGCAATTTAGCTCCTACAATGAGCAGTTCTTC

clone size: NA
D gene: NA
V gene: TRBV21-1
J gene: TRBJ2-1
CDR3 protein: CASSPGLAGEVANEQFF
CDR3 DNA: TGTGCCAGCAGCCCTGGACTAGCGGGAGAGGTGGCCAATGAGCAGTTCTTC

clone size: NA
D gene: NA
V gene: TRBV19
J gene: TRBJ1-5
CDR3 protein: CASMAGGGNQPQHF
CDR3 DNA: TGTGCCAGTATGGCGGGGGGTGGCAATCAGCCCCAGCATTTT

clone size: NA
D gene: NA
V gene: TRBV28
J gene: TRBJ1-4
CDR3 protein: CASSFGGTVEKLFF
CDR3 DNA: TGTGCCAGCAGTTTTGGAGGGACGGTGGAAAAACTGTTTTTT

clone size: NA
D gene: NA
V gene: TRBV6-5
J gene: TRBJ2-1
CDR3 protein: CASSYGPTRQFF
CDR3 DNA: TGTGCCAGCAGTTATGGTCCGACTCGGCAGTTCTTC

clone size: NA
D gene: NA
V gene: TRBV7-9
J gene: TRBJ1-2
CDR3 protein: CASSSIQGYYGYTF
CDR3 DNA: TGTGCCAGCAGCTCGATTCAGGGTTACTATGGCTACACCTTC

clone size: NA
D gene: NA
V gene: TRBV5-8
J gene: TRBJ2-1
CDR3 protein: CASRGRPYNEQFF
CDR3 DNA: TGTGCCAGCAGGGGGCGCCCCTACAATGAGCAGTTCTTC

clone size: NA
D gene: TRBD1
V gene: TRBV7-6
J gene: TRBJ2-1
CDR3 protein: CASSLRQGSYNEQFF
CDR3 DNA: TGTGCCAGCAGCTTACGACAGGGCTCCTACAATGAGCAGTTCTTC

clone size: NA
D gene: NA
V gene: TRBV30
J gene: TRBJ2-1
CDR3 protein: CAWSVERTVYNEQFF
CDR3 DNA: TGTGCCTGGAGTGTGGAGCGGACTGTTTACAATGAGCAGTTCTTC

clone size: NA
D gene: TRBD1
V gene: TRBV4-1
J gene: TRBJ1-5
CDR3 protein: CASSQGTGDQPQHF
CDR3 DNA: TGCGCCAGCAGCCAAGGTACAGGGGATCAGCCCCAGCATTTT

clone size: NA
D gene: NA
V gene: TRBV6-5
J gene: TRBJ1-2
CDR3 protein: CASSNSKNYGYTF
CDR3 DNA: TGTGCCAGCAGCAACAGTAAAAACTATGGCTACACCTTC

clone size: NA
D gene: TRBD1
V gene: TRBV14
J gene: TRBJ2-5
CDR3 protein: CASSHLGQGTVRETQYF
CDR3 DNA: TGTGCCAGCAGCCACTTGGGACAGGGTACCGTAAGGGAGACCCAGTACTTC

clone size: NA
D gene: TRBD2
V gene: TRBV9
J gene: TRBJ2-1
CDR3 protein: CASSVGKGTSGRPYNEQFF
CDR3 DNA: TGTGCCAGCAGCGTAGGTAAAGGGACTAGCGGGAGGCCCTACAATGAGCAGTTCTTC

clone size: NA
D gene: NA
V gene: TRBV27
J gene: TRBJ2-1
CDR3 protein: CASGPSSYNEQFF
CDR3 DNA: TGTGCCAGCGGGCCGAGCTCCTACAATGAGCAGTTCTTC

clone size: NA
D gene: NA
V gene: TRBV6-1
J gene: TRBJ2-3
CDR3 protein: CASSEDSAAPLDTQYF
CDR3 DNA: TGTGCCAGCAGTGAAGATTCCGCAGCGCCCTTAGATACGCAGTATTTT